The 12 T cell receptor beta chains below come from one sample, sequenced in a study of cytomegalovirus exposure and HLA in healthy donors. Researchers ran the PCR with 60 Vbeta and 13 Jbeta primers. The repertoire was sequenced with immunoSEQ multiplex PCR; TCRdb's copy has only in-frame clones and lacks some. Of nearly 300,000 clones in the sample, roughly 85% are singletons; the top ten hold 3.5% to 4%. Sequenced material: PBMCs. The receptors here all came from a man in his forties or fifties in good health and CMV-seropositive.

The chain combines TRBV5-1 with TRBJ2-7, with TRBD1 matching 9 bases. The V gene end was trimmed by 0 bases and the J gene end by 5 bases; junction bases not matched to a gene: 12. CDR1 SGHRS and CDR2 YFSETQ come from the germline V gene. The CDR3 has 17 amino acids. CDR3 bases: TGCGCCAGCAGCTTGGGGGGCTGGGACAGGGCCAGCGACGAGCAGTACTTC. Residues: CASSLGGWDRASDEQYF.

J is TRBJ1-5 and V is TRBV6-5; 8 positions agree with TRBD1. Germline CDR1 and CDR2: MNHEY and SVGAGI. V shed 4 bases, J shed 6 bases, and the junction held 11 bases outside the gene matches. The CDR3 has 16 residues. In DNA form, the CDR3 reads TGTGCCAGCAGTTCCTTACCAGGGGGCATCGCTCAGCCCCAGCATTTT. It codes for CASSSLPGGIAQPQHF.

This clone occurred a few times. The chain links TRBV10-3 to TRBJ2-2; a weak D match, TRBD2 (5 bases). Trimming removed 4 bases from V and 6 bases from J, with 15 bases in between. The CDR3 spans 15 residues. Germline loops: CDR1 ENHRY, CDR2 SYGVKD. The CDR3 bases are TGTGCCATCAGTGGGGATCCTGGGAGACCCGGGGAGCTGTTTTTT. Encoded protein: CAISGDPGRPGELFF.

The chain combines TRBV2 with TRBJ1-2, with D perhaps TRBD1 (5 bases). The germline gives CDR1 SNHLY, CDR2 FYNNEI. The CDR3 totals 15 residues. Trimming removed 6 bases at V and 1 base at J, with 15 bases between. CDR3 loop: CASRDIVGYNYGYTF. CDR3 nucleotides: TGTGCCAGCAGGGACATCGTGGGGTATAACTATGGCTACACCTTC. Combining the CDR3 with reference TRBV2 and TRBJ1-2 gives the whole variable domain EPEVTQTPSHQVTQMGQEVILRCVPISNHLYFYWYRQILGQKVEFLVSFYNNEISEKSEIFDDQFSVERPDGSNFTLKIRSTKLEDSAMYFCASRDIVGYNYGYTFGSGTRLTVV.

The J gene is TRBJ2-3, the V gene TRBV7-9; tentatively, D is TRBD1 (6 bases). V lost 5 bases, J lost 1 base, and 16 bases lay in between. Germline lookup yields CDR1 SEHNR and CDR2 FQNEAQ (reference sequence). The CDR3 spans 16 residues. The CDR3 spells CASSHLGGAGTDTQYF. DNA for the CDR3: TGTGCCAGCAGCCATTTAGGGGGAGCGGGCACAGATACGCAGTATTTT.

CDR3 in amino acids: CASSSGTGGWEQYF. CDR3 nucleotide sequence: TGTGCCAGCAGCTCCGGGACAGGGGGCTGGGAGCAGTACTTC. This chain connects TRBV7-6 to TRBJ2-7; 12 bases line up with TRBD1. CDR1 is SGHVS, CDR2 FNYEAQ, per germline. The CDR3 has 14 residues. V lost 4 bases and J lost 7; bases outside the gene matches: 5.

The V and J genes are TRBV7-9 and TRBJ1-5, with D maybe TRBD1 (5 bases). Deletions cut 10 bases from V and 8 bases from J, with 6 bases between. Germline values: CDR1 SEHNR, CDR2 FQNEAQ (reference sequence). The CDR3 runs 9 residues. This chain's CDR3 is CATGEPQHF. CDR3 DNA sequence: TGTGCCACGGGGGAGCCCCAGCATTTT.

The genes are TRBV6-1 and TRBJ1-5; D call uncertain. Trimming cost V 4 bases and J 10 bases, with 11 bases left between them. This CDR3 has 12 amino acids. CDR1 is MNHNS, CDR2 SASEGT, per germline. The CDR3 DNA follows: TGTGCCAGCAGTGGACTTTTGCAACCCCAGCATTTT. This codes for CASSGLLQPQHF.

V is TRBV7-9 and J is TRBJ2-1, with TRBD2 identical over 10 bases. J gave up 5 bases and V 5 bases, and 6 bases lay outside the gene matches. Germline CDR1 is SEHNR and CDR2 is FQNEAQ (reference sequence). The CDR3 consists of 15 residues. CDR3 loop: CASSESGGGNNEQFF. In DNA, the CDR3 is TGTGCCAGCAGCGAAAGCGGGGGGGGCAACAATGAGCAGTTCTTC.

V usage is TRBV6-5 and J usage is TRBJ2-7, with D tentatively TRBD2 (5 bases). The V end lost 0 bases, the J end lost 3 bases, and 9 bases lay between the germline ends. Germline CDR1 and CDR2: MNHEY and SVGAGI. CDR3 size: 14 residues. CDR3 sequence reads: CASSYSRRGYEQYF. The CDR3 DNA follows: TGTGCCAGCAGTTACTCGAGACGGGGCTACGAGCAGTACTTC.

The rearrangement joins TRBV7-9 to TRBJ2-7; 13 nucleotides line up with TRBD2. The V segment lost 6 bases and the J segment 4 bases; nucleotides outside the gene matches: 6. Germline V gene lookup returns CDR1 SEHNR and CDR2 FQNEAQ (reference sequence). The CDR3 loop spans 15 amino acids. CDR3 residues: CASRPSTSGGYEQYF. The CDR3 DNA reads TGTGCCAGCAGACCCTCGACTAGCGGGGGGTACGAGCAGTACTTC.

Comment on this clone: Germline is not matched at one junction end, which may reflect a read error. The same CDR3 is also encoded by other DNA sequences in this sample. This chain connects TRBV7-7 to TRBJ2-3; the D gene is possibly TRBD2 (6 bases). The CDR3 is 13 amino acids. Germline lookup yields CDR1 SSHAT and CDR2 FNYEAQ (reference sequence). CDR3 coding DNA: TGTGCTAGCAGCTTAGGCGGGGCGGATACGCAGTATTTT. Its translation: CASSLGGADTQYF. Supplemented by reference TRBV7-7 and TRBJ2-3, the full variable domain reads GAGVSQSPRYKVTKRGQDVTLRCDPISSHATLYWYQQALGQGPEFLTYFNYEAQPDKSGLPSDRFSAERPEGSISTLTIQRTEQRDSAMYRCASSLGGADTQYFGPGTRLTVL.